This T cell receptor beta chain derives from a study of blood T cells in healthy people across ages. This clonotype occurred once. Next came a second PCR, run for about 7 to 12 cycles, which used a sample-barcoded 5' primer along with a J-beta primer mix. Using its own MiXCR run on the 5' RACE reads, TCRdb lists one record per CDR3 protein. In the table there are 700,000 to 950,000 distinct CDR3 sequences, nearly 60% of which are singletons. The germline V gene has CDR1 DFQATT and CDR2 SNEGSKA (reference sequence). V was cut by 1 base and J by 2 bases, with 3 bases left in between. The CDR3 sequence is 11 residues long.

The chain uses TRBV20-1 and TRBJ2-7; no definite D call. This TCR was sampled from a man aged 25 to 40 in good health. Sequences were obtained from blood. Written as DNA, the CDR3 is TGCAGTGCTAGAGTCACCTACGAGCAGTACTTC. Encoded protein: CSARVTYEQYF.